The rows below give T cell receptor beta chains drawn from one sample of a study of blood T cell repertoires in COVID-19. The table came from immunoSEQ multiplex PCR; TCRdb's copy has only in-frame clones and leaves some out. This table holds some 98,000 clones, approximately 86% found once. The sequenced sample was peripheral blood. Receptors originate from a man aged 65-85 years with active or convalescent COVID-19. Each CDR3 is given with its conserved first and last residue. The D gene is left open where the match is weak. Clone size, where shown, is once, few, many, or a class for clones that have expanded.

V: TRBV2; size: NA; D: TRBD2; J: TRBJ2-7; DNA: TGTGCCAGCAAGCTAGCGGGGACCTACGAGCAGTACTTC; CDR3: CASKLAGTYEQYF
V: TRBV14; size: once; D: TRBD2; J: TRBJ2-7; DNA: TGTGCCCTCGTGGGGGGGGAGCAGTACTTC; CDR3: CALVGGEQYF
V: TRBV11-3; size: once; D: TRBD2; J: TRBJ2-1; DNA: TGTGCCAGCAGCTTACCAATATCCCAGGGACTAGCGGGGGGGCGTAATGAGCAGTTCTTC; CDR3: CASSLPISQGLAGGRNEQFF
V: TRBV19; size: few; D: TRBD1; J: TRBJ1-3; DNA: TGTGCCAGTGGAGACAGGGCTGGAAACACCATATATTTT; CDR3: CASGDRAGNTIYF
V: TRBV2; size: NA; D: NA; J: TRBJ2-2; DNA: TGTGCCAGCAGTGAGCGGGGCTTTCCAACCGGGGAGCTGTTTTTT; CDR3: CASSERGFPTGELFF
V: TRBV5-1; size: NA; D: NA; J: TRBJ2-3; DNA: TGCGCCAGCAGCATCGACAGGCTAGATACGCAGTATTTT; CDR3: CASSIDRLDTQYF
V: TRBV15; size: NA; D: TRBD2; J: TRBJ2-2; DNA: TGTGCCACCAGCAGACCCGGGACTAGCAACACCGGGGAGCTGTTTTTT; CDR3: CATSRPGTSNTGELFF
V: TRBV5-5; size: NA; D: NA; J: TRBJ2-7; DNA: TGTGCCAGCAGCCTTGGAGGTACACTTTACTACGAGCAGTACTTC; CDR3: CASSLGGTLYYEQYF
V: TRBV7-3; size: NA; D: TRBD2; J: TRBJ2-3; DNA: TGTGCCAGCAGCTACCGACTAGCGGGGGATTTAGATACGCAGTATTTT; CDR3: CASSYRLAGDLDTQYF
V: TRBV5-1; size: NA; D: NA; J: TRBJ1-2; DNA: TGCGCCAGCACCGGGTATGGAGGCTACACCTTC; CDR3: CASTGYGGYTF
V: TRBV24-1; size: once; D: TRBD1; J: TRBJ2-1; DNA: TGTGCCACCAGTGAAGGGACAGGGCCTTACAATGAGCAGTTCTTC; CDR3: CATSEGTGPYNEQFF
V: TRBV6-2/TRBV6-3; size: once; D: NA; J: TRBJ2-3; DNA: TGTGCCAGCAGTTACCTACGGGGTAGCACAGATACGCAGTATTTT; CDR3: CASSYLRGSTDTQYF
V: TRBV12-3/TRBV12-4; size: once; D: TRBD1; J: TRBJ1-2; DNA: TGTGCCAGCAACCAGGGGGGAAATGGCTACACCTTC; CDR3: CASNQGGNGYTF
V: TRBV4-1; size: NA; D: TRBD1; J: TRBJ2-2; DNA: TGCGCCAGCAGCCGAGGGACAGGGGGGACCGGGGAGCTGTTTTTT; CDR3: CASSRGTGGTGELFF
V: TRBV4-1; size: NA; D: NA; J: TRBJ1-6; DNA: TGCGCCAGCAGCCAAGATTCACCCCCAGGGGCCTATTCACCCCTCCACTTT; CDR3: CASSQDSPPGAYSPLHF
V: TRBV11-3; size: once; D: TRBD1; J: TRBJ2-7; DNA: TGTGCCAGCAGCTTAACCGGGACAGGGGACTACGAGCAGTACTTC; CDR3: CASSLTGTGDYEQYF